The source of this T cell receptor beta chain is a study of CD8 T cells in Susac syndrome. The RNA input was roughly 0.45 to 1 ug, and it was reverse transcribed with random hexamers. TCRdb analysed the immunoSEQ multiplex PCR reads with MiXCR anew, one entry per CDR3 protein. This sample yields about 100,000 distinct CDR3 sequences, of which about 95% are seen a single time; approximately 0.3% belongs to the top ten. High-throughput TCR beta sequencing covered peripheral CD8+ and CD4+ T cells. Bulk CD8+ and CD4+ cells came from magnetic negative isolation; CD8+ TEMRA by FACS. The germline V gene encodes CDR1 SGHDT and CDR2 YYEEEE. Trimming took 0 bases from V and 9 from J, leaving 4 bases between them. This CDR3 is 12 amino acids long.

The sequence derives from a human donor with Susac syndrome. The rearrangement joins TRBV5-6 to TRBJ1-6; D is undetermined. The sequenced sample consisted of CD8+ T cells from PBMCs. In DNA, the CDR3 is TGTGCCAGCAGCTTGGCCTCTTCACCCCTCCACTTT. Its translation is CASSLASSPLHF.